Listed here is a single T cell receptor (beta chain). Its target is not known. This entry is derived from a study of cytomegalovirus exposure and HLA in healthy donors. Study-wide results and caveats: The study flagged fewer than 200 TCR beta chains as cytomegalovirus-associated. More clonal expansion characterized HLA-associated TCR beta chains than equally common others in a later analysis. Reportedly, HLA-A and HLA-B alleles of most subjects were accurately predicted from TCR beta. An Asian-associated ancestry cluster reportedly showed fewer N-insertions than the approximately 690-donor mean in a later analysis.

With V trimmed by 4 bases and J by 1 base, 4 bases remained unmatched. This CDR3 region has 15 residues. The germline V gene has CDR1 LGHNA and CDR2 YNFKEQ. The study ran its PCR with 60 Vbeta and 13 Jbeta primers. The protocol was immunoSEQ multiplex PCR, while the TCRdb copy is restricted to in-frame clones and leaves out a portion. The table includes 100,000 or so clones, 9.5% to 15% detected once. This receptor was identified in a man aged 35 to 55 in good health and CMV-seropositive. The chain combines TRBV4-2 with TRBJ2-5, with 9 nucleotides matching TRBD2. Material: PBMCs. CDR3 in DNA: TGTGCCAGCAGCCCGACTAGCGGTGCCCAAGAGACCCAGTACTTC. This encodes CASSPTSGAQETQYF.